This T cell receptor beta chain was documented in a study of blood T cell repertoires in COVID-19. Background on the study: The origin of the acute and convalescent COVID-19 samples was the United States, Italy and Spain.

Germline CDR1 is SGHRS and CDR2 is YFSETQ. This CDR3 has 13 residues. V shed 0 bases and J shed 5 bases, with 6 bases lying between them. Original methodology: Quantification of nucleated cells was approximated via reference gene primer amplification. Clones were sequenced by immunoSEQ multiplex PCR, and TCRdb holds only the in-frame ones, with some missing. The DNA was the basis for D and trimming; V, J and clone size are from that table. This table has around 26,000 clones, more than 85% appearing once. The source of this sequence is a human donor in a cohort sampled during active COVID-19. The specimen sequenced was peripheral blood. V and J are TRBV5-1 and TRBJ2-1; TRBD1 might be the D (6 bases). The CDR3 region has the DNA TGCGCCAGCAGCTTGGGGACAGACAATGAGCAGTTCTTC. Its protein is CASSLGTDNEQFF.